Below are 17 T cell receptor beta chains sequenced from a single sample in a study of shared clonotypes between healthy human individuals. Profiling relied on immunoSEQ multiplex PCR, and the TCRdb table lists in-frame clones only, not all of them. The repertoire holds 2 million to 2.5 million clones, with 85% to 95% as singletons. Material for sequencing was naive CD4+ T cells sorted from blood. Subset noted: CD45RA+ positively selected. Receptors were obtained from a man in his late teens or twenties in good health.

The chain uses TRBV28 and TRBJ1-5; a weak D match, TRBD1 (5 bases). The CDR3 loop spans 16 amino acids. The V end lost 5 bases, the J end lost 2 bases, and 16 bases lay between the germline ends. CDR1 and CDR2 (germline): MDHEN, SYDVKM. CDR3 loop: CASSPGPSLGNQPQHF. DNA of the CDR3: TGTGCCAGCAGTCCGGGGCCCAGTCTAGGCAATCAGCCCCAGCATTTT.

The V gene is TRBV4-1, the J gene TRBJ1-2; perhaps TRBD1 as D (5 bases). CDR1 and CDR2 from the germline V gene are MGHRA and YSYEKL. CDR3 length equals 14 residues. V lost 5 bases, J lost 3 bases, and 13 bases lay in between. Here the CDR3 reads CASSTADKYYGYTF. CDR3 DNA sequence: TGCGCCAGCAGCACCGCGGACAAGTACTATGGCTACACCTTC.

The chain joins TRBV10-3 to TRBJ2-6; D is ambiguous. Germline values: CDR1 ENHRY, CDR2 SYGVKD. V lost 4 bases and J 0 bases, leaving 16 bases between the germline ends. This CDR3 has 18 amino acids. The CDR3 loop is CAISGGASGSSGANVLTF. CDR3 bases: TGTGCCATCAGTGGTGGAGCTTCGGGCTCCTCTGGGGCCAACGTCCTGACTTTC.

The rearrangement uses TRBV30 and TRBJ2-3; 7 nucleotides align to TRBD2. The V segment lost 3 bases and the J segment 4 bases; nucleotides outside the gene matches: 7. The CDR3 has 14 residues. The germline V gene encodes CDR1 GTSNPN and CDR2 SVGIG (reference sequence). CDR3 in amino acids: CAWRSGEGPDTQYF. The CDR3 DNA follows: TGTGCCTGGAGAAGCGGGGAGGGGCCAGATACGCAGTATTTT.

The rearrangement links TRBV7-2 to TRBJ2-5; 8 nucleotides align to TRBD2. CDR3 length: 14 amino acids. Germline CDR1 reads SGHTA; CDR2 reads FQGNSA. With V trimmed by 4 bases and J by 6 bases, 7 bases remained unmatched. CDR3 region: CASSSAGVRKTQYF. CDR3 in DNA: TGTGCCAGCAGCTCAGCGGGAGTTCGAAAGACCCAGTACTTC.

The chain links TRBV5-1 to TRBJ2-2; D is possibly TRBD2 (6 bases). The CDR3 has 15 residues. Trimming removed 0 bases at V and 2 bases at J, with 8 bases between. CDR1 and CDR2 (germline): SGHRS, YFSETQ. The CDR3 DNA is TGCGCCAGCAGCTTGGCGCGGGGAAACACCGGGGAGCTGTTTTTT. This encodes CASSLARGNTGELFF. Together with reference TRBV5-1 and TRBJ2-2, the CDR3 gives the full variable domain: KAGVTQTPRYLIKTRGQQVTLSCSPISGHRSVSWYQQTPGQGLQFLFEYFSETQRNKGNFPGRFSGRQFSNSRSEMNVSTLELGDSALYLCASSLARGNTGELFFGEGSRLTVL.

Of note for this clone: Other nucleotide sequences in the sample specify the same CDR3. The J gene is TRBJ1-6, the V gene TRBV28; D gene unclear. Germline assignment: CDR1 MDHEN and CDR2 SYDVKM. V was shortened by 5 bases and J by 7 bases, with 6 bases between the two germline ends. This CDR3 is 12 amino acids long. The CDR3 loop is CASSLLNSPLHF. CDR3 sequence (DNA): TGTGCCAGCAGTCTCCTAAATTCACCCCTCCACTTT. Full variable domain (missing parts from reference TRBV28 and TRBJ1-6): DVKVTQSSRYLVKRTGEKVFLECVQDMDHENMFWYRQDPGLGLRLIYFSYDVKMKEKGDIPEGYSVSREKKERFSLILESASTNQTSMYLCASSLLNSPLHFGNGTRLTVT.

The chain employs TRBV5-1 and TRBJ2-7; unclear D gene. CDR1 is SGHRS, CDR2 YFSETQ, per germline. With 0 bases removed from V and 0 bases from J, the gap between germline ends came to 13 bases. CDR3 length: 16 amino acids. CDR3 nucleotide sequence: TGCGCCAGCAGCTTGGGGGCTCCTAAGAGCTCCTACGAGCAGTACTTC. It encodes CASSLGAPKSSYEQYF.

The CDR3 DNA reads TGCGCCAGCAACCAGGGCACGGGCTCTGAAGCTTTCTTT. It translates to CASNQGTGSEAFF. The chain recombines TRBV5-1 with TRBJ1-1; tentatively, D is TRBD1 (5 bases). The CDR3 has 13 amino acids. Germline V gene lookup returns CDR1 SGHRS and CDR2 YFSETQ. V dropped 6 bases and J dropped 6 bases, with 15 bases sitting between them.

This chain joins TRBV2 and TRBJ2-5; D is perhaps TRBD2 (6 bases). Germline V gene data show CDR1 as SNHLY and CDR2 as FYNNEI. The CDR3 extends over 16 amino acids. V lost 7 bases, J lost 1 base, and 19 bases lay in between. The CDR3 coding sequence is TGTGCCAGCAAAGAGGACCCGGGACTCCTCCAAGAGACCCAGTACTTC. Translating it yields CASKEDPGLLQETQYF.

V usage is TRBV27 and J usage is TRBJ2-7, with 7 bases aligning to TRBD1. The germline V gene encodes CDR1 MNHEY and CDR2 SMNVEV (reference sequence). The V gene end was trimmed by 3 bases and the J gene end by 3 bases; junction bases not matched to a gene: 11. The CDR3 consists of 16 residues. The CDR3 protein is CASSFYPGQRIYEQYF. CDR3 bases: TGTGCCAGCAGTTTCTACCCGGGACAGAGAATCTACGAGCAGTACTTC.

The chain uses TRBV28 and TRBJ2-7; 11 bases fit TRBD1. CDR1 and CDR2 (germline): MDHEN, SYDVKM. The CDR3 is 15 residues long. J was trimmed by 3 bases and V by 3 bases; bases with no gene match: 4. Written as DNA, the CDR3 is TGTGCCAGCAGTTTCACCGGGACAGGGGGCTACGAGCAGTACTTC. This encodes CASSFTGTGGYEQYF.

This clone has only one observation. This sample also contains other DNA sequences that code for the same CDR3. The chain employs TRBV5-4 and TRBJ1-6; D remains ambiguous. V was trimmed by 0 bases and J by 4 bases, leaving 11 bases between them. This CDR3 has 16 amino acids. Germline CDR1 reads SGHNT; CDR2 reads YYREEE (reference sequence). CDR3 in DNA: TGTGCCAGCAGCTTGGAGGGCCGGGGTTATAATTCACCCCTCCACTTT. It translates to CASSLEGRGYNSPLHF.

This chain joins TRBV5-4 and TRBJ2-3, with 10 bases that match TRBD2. The CDR3 totals 14 residues. Germline values: CDR1 SGHNT, CDR2 YYREEE (reference sequence). V trimming: 7 bases; J trimming: 6 bases; junction bases outside the gene matches: 8. The CDR3 DNA follows: TGTGCCAGCCGTTTAATAGCGGGAGGTGATACGCAGTATTTT. Encoded protein: CASRLIAGGDTQYF.

The chain combines TRBV6-1 with TRBJ2-2, with 9 bases fitting TRBD1. This CDR3 has 14 amino acids. V was clipped by 7 bases and J by 4 bases; unmatched bases: 4. Germline-derived CDR1 and CDR2 are MNHNS and SASEGT. The CDR3 nucleotides are TGTGCCAGCAAGGGACAGGGTATCACCGGGGAGCTGTTTTTT. Translation gives CASKGQGITGELFF.

The CDR3 reads CSVRTGGQGETQYF. Here the CDR3 DNA reads TGCAGCGTGAGGACAGGGGGTCAGGGGGAGACCCAGTACTTC. V and J are TRBV29-1 and TRBJ2-5, with TRBD1 identical over 10 bases. The V segment lost 6 bases and the J segment 5 bases; nucleotides outside the gene matches: 9. The CDR3 contains 14 residues. Germline CDR1 reads SQVTM; CDR2 reads ANQGSEA. Supplemented by reference TRBV29-1 and TRBJ2-5, the full variable domain reads SAVISQKPSRDICQRGTSLTIQCQVDSQVTMMFWYRQQPGQSLTLIATANQGSEATYESGFVIDKFPISRPNLTFSTLTVSNMSPEDSSIYLCSVRTGGQGETQYFGPGTRLLVL.

This chain connects TRBV28 to TRBJ2-7; TRBD1 aligns across 7 bases. The length of the CDR3 is 15 residues. Germline V gene data show CDR1 as MDHEN and CDR2 as SYDVKM. The trim removed 6 bases at V and 6 bases at J, leaving 14 bases unmatched. This CDR3 reads CASSSRYLQGREQYF. In DNA, the CDR3 is TGTGCCAGCAGCTCCCGATACTTACAGGGGCGCGAGCAGTACTTC.